Below, 31 T cell receptor beta chains from the same sample are listed, as sequenced in a study of early T cells in non-severe SARS-CoV-2 infection. One entry per CDR3 protein results from TCRdb running MiXCR on the 5' RACE reads. The table lists about 31,000 distinct CDR3 sequences, 5.7% of them singletons. Sequencing was done on a sample of whole blood. The receptor set was obtained from an adult who was a healthcare worker with PCR-confirmed SARS-CoV-2 infection or an uninfected control (not recorded which).

The chain recombines TRBV3-1 with TRBJ1-6; a possible D gene is TRBD1 (6 bases). V was trimmed by 6 bases and J by 10 bases, leaving 19 bases between them. The CDR3 extends over 15 amino acids. Germline V CDR1 and CDR2: LGHDT, YNNKEL (reference sequence). The CDR3 is CASSPEGVMWSPLHF. The CDR3 nucleotides read TGTGCCAGCAGTCCCGAGGGGGTAATGTGGTCACCCCTCCACTTT.

There are many counts of this clonotype. V is TRBV7-2 and J is TRBJ1-5; D is uncertain. Trimming took 4 bases from V and 4 from J, leaving 8 bases between them. This CDR3 has 13 amino acids. Germline lookup yields CDR1 SGHTA and CDR2 FQGNSA. For the CDR3, the DNA is TGTGCCAGCAGCTCTGTCTTTAATCAGCCCCAGCATTTT. Protein sequence: CASSSVFNQPQHF. Combining the CDR3 with reference TRBV7-2 and TRBJ1-5 gives the whole variable domain GAGVSQSPSNKVTEKGKDVELRCDPISGHTALYWYRQSLGQGLEFLIYFQGNSAPDKSGLPSDRFSAERTGGSVSTLTIQRTQQEDSAVYLCASSSVFNQPQHFGDGTRLSIL.

In its sample, this clonotype was seen many times. The chain employs TRBV10-1 and TRBJ2-3; D call uncertain. The CDR3 loop spans 16 amino acids. In germline, CDR1 is WNHNN, CDR2 SYGVQD (reference sequence). The germline V and J ends were trimmed by 2 bases and 1 base, with 13 bases remaining between them. This CDR3 is CASSERGPEGTDTQYF. The DNA of the CDR3 is TGCGCCAGCAGTGAGAGAGGCCCTGAGGGCACAGATACGCAGTATTTT.

V usage is TRBV4-1 and J usage is TRBJ2-1; a weak D match, TRBD2 (5 bases). Germline CDR1 is MGHRA and CDR2 is YSYEKL. There are 18 residues in the CDR3. Trimming pared 1 base from V and 5 bases from J, leaving 21 bases between. The CDR3 region is CASSQASRVRVSHNEQFF. DNA for the CDR3: TGCGCCAGCAGCCAAGCCTCAAGGGTGAGGGTCTCACACAATGAGCAGTTCTTC.

This clonotype was recorded many times. The V call is TRBV4-1, the J call TRBJ2-5; the match to TRBD1 covers 7 bases. Germline assignment: CDR1 MGHRA and CDR2 YSYEKL. CDR3 length equals 14 residues. V gave up 0 bases and J gave up 5 bases; unmatched junction bases: 3. The CDR3 loop is CASSQEQGTETQYF. The CDR3 bases are TGCGCCAGCAGCCAAGAACAGGGGACGGAGACCCAGTACTTC.

The chain joins TRBV6-5 to TRBJ2-1, with 12 bases that match TRBD2. This CDR3 has 19 residues. Losses at the gene ends were 5 bases for V and 2 bases for J; bases not matched to a gene: 13. CDR1 is MNHEY, CDR2 SVGAGI, per germline. CDR3 in amino acids: CASSRAPSGTSGPYNEQFF. The CDR3 nucleotides are TGTGCCAGCAGTCGCGCCCCGTCAGGGACTAGCGGGCCCTACAATGAGCAGTTCTTC.

In its sample, this clonotype was seen many times. The chain has TRBV24-1 and TRBJ2-2, with 7 bases fitting TRBD2. CDR1 and CDR2 from the germline V gene are KGHDR and SFDVKD. After removal of 5 bases from V and 1 base from J, the junction contained 6 bases not matched to a gene. The CDR3 has 16 residues. CDR3 bases: TGTGCCACCAGTGGTCTAGCGGAGAGGAACACCGGGGAGCTGTTTTTT. Residues: CATSGLAERNTGELFF.

This clonotype was detected ten times or more. The CDR3 is CASSDGTSGTGELFF. DNA for the CDR3: TGTGCCAGCAGTGACGGGACTAGCGGGACCGGGGAGCTGTTTTTT. The chain couples TRBV6-4 to TRBJ2-2; 12 positions match TRBD2. The J segment lost 5 bases and the V segment lost 2 bases, leaving 0 bases of the junction unmatched. CDR3 length: 15 amino acids. Looked up from germline, CDR1 is MRHNA and CDR2 is SNTAGT.

This clonotype was counted many times. V usage is TRBV2 and J usage is TRBJ2-1, with TRBD2 matching 10 bases. Germline V lookup: CDR1 SNHLY, CDR2 FYNNEI. The trim removed 6 bases at V and 4 bases at J, leaving 3 bases unmatched. The CDR3 extends over 14 amino acids. CDR3 sequence (DNA): TGTGCCAGCAGCGGACTAGCGGAGTACAATGAGCAGTTCTTC. Residues: CASSGLAEYNEQFF.

This rearrangement joins TRBV20-1 to TRBJ2-1; D gene unclear. Trimming removed 0 bases from V and 2 bases from J, with 17 bases in between. The CDR3 has 17 amino acids. The germline CDR1 and CDR2 sequences are DFQATT and SNEGSKA (reference sequence). CDR3 DNA sequence: TGCAGTGCTAGAGATTCTTTAAGACACCCTCCCTACAATGAGCAGTTCTTC. It is translated as CSARDSLRHPPYNEQFF.

In this sample, this clonotype turned up many times. The chain is built from TRBV20-1 and TRBJ2-1, with a possible D match to TRBD2 (5 bases). From germline, CDR1 is DFQATT and CDR2 SNEGSKA (reference sequence). CDR3 length equals 15 residues. V lost 0 bases to trimming and J lost 8 bases, with 17 bases between them. Here the CDR3 reads CSARDSEAVGDEQFF. Here the CDR3 DNA reads TGCAGTGCTAGAGATTCGGAGGCAGTGGGCGATGAGCAGTTCTTC.

This clonotype has just a few counts. The genes are TRBV18 and TRBJ2-3; 7 nucleotides align to TRBD1. CDR3 length: 16 amino acids. Looked up from germline, CDR1 is KGHSH and CDR2 is LQKENI. Trimming cost V 4 bases and J 4 bases; bases outside gene matches: 11. The CDR3 reads CASSLDRVSSADTQYF. CDR3 coding DNA: TGTGCCAGCTCACTCGACAGGGTGTCGTCGGCAGATACGCAGTATTTT.

This chain uses TRBV6-5 with TRBJ2-7; 8 bases align to TRBD1. CDR3 length: 11 amino acids. CDR1 is MNHEY and CDR2 is SVGAGI in the germline V gene. Trimming at V came to 8 bases and at J to 5 bases, leaving 2 bases not matched to a gene. Here the CDR3 DNA reads TGTGCCAGCGGCAGGGGGCACGAGCAGTACTTC. Protein sequence: CASGRGHEQYF.

The rearrangement joins TRBV12-3 or TRBV12-4 to TRBJ2-7; maybe TRBD1 (5 bases). Trimming stripped 7 bases from V and 3 bases from J, with 19 bases between. The CDR3 is made up of 15 amino acids. In DNA form, the CDR3 reads TGTGCCAGCACGCCCTCAGGGTGGCAAAACTACGAGCAGTACTTC. Translated, it gives CASTPSGWQNYEQYF.

This clonotype was observed a few times. The chain has TRBV7-8 and TRBJ1-6, with TRBD1 as a possible D gene (5 bases). Trimming shortened V by 2 bases and J by 7 bases, and 12 bases separated the two germline ends. Germline CDR1 reads SGHVS; CDR2 reads FQNEAQ. The CDR3 covers 15 residues. The DNA for the CDR3 is TGTGCCAGCAGCTTACCGGGCCAGGGCAATTCACCCCTCCACTTT. Translation: CASSLPGQGNSPLHF.

J is TRBJ2-3 and V is TRBV20-1; 9 bases match TRBD2. The CDR3 length is 14 residues. Trimming cost V 7 bases and J 6 bases; bases outside gene matches: 11. Germline CDR1 DFQATT, CDR2 SNEGSKA (reference sequence). CDR3 region: CSVTGLAGWDTQYF. The CDR3 region has the DNA TGCAGTGTTACCGGGCTAGCGGGATGGGATACGCAGTATTTT.

This clonotype was picked up a small number of times. The rearrangement joins TRBV7-9 to TRBJ2-2, with a tentative D call TRBD1 (6 bases). CDR3 size: 15 residues. Trimming pared 4 bases from V and 2 bases from J, leaving 11 bases between. CDR1 and CDR2 (germline): SEHNR, FQNEAQ (reference sequence). This chain's CDR3 is CASSSGHRNTGELFF. The CDR3 DNA is TGTGCCAGCAGCTCGGGACACCGAAACACCGGGGAGCTGTTTTTT. Full variable domain (rest looked up from reference TRBV7-9 and TRBJ2-2): DTGVSQNPRHKITKRGQNVTFRCDPISEHNRLYWYRQTLGQGPEFLTYFQNEAQLEKSRLLSDRFSAERPKGSFSTLEIQRTEQGDSAMYLCASSSGHRNTGELFFGEGSRLTVL.

This clonotype was observed at least ten times. The chain joins TRBV3-1 to TRBJ2-7; 12 positions agree with TRBD2. Germline CDR1 reads LGHDT; CDR2 reads YNNKEL (reference sequence). The CDR3 has 13 residues. Trimming removed 7 bases from V and 4 bases from J; junction bases left unmatched: 2. Written as DNA, the CDR3 is TGTGCCAGCACCCTAGCGGGAGGGTACGAGCAGTACTTC. Amino acid sequence: CASTLAGGYEQYF.

This clonotype was observed many times. V gene TRBV12-3 or TRBV12-4 combines with J gene TRBJ1-5; TRBD1 aligns across 10 bases. Trimming took 5 bases from V and 5 from J; bases not matched to a gene: 9. This CDR3 has 16 amino acids. The chain's CDR3 is CASSGPRDRGHQPQHF. CDR3 coding DNA: TGTGCCAGCAGTGGCCCCCGGGACAGGGGCCATCAGCCCCAGCATTTT.

This rearrangement joins TRBV10-1 to TRBJ1-6; D call uncertain. The length of the CDR3 is 14 residues. Trimming took off 5 bases at V and 8 bases at J, with 13 bases between the two ends. CDR1 and CDR2 (germline): WNHNN, SYGVQD (reference sequence). CDR3 DNA sequence: TGCGCCAGCAGTCCCGGGGAGCAGGATTCACCCCTCCACTTT. Residues: CASSPGEQDSPLHF.

The chain uses TRBV30 and TRBJ2-1; 9 bases are shared with TRBD2. This CDR3 comprises 13 residues. The V gene's germline CDR1 is GTSNPN and CDR2 SVGIG (reference sequence). V lost 3 bases, J lost 9 bases, and 6 bases stayed unmatched. DNA of the CDR3: TGTGCCTGGAGGCGGGAGGGCCTCGGTGAGCAGTTCTTC. Its protein product is CAWRREGLGEQFF.

This clonotype has at least ten counts. The gene calls are TRBV19 and TRBJ1-2; tentative D call: TRBD1 (5 bases). The V gene lost 5 bases and the J gene lost 5 bases, with 12 bases spanning the gap. The CDR3 runs 13 residues. Germline V gene data show CDR1 as LNHDA and CDR2 as SQIVND (reference sequence). CDR3 sequence reads: CASSPGLAYGYTF. The CDR3 DNA reads as TGTGCCAGTAGTCCGGGGCTCGCATATGGCTACACCTTC.

This clonotype was counted between two and nine times. The gene calls are TRBV5-1 and TRBJ2-4; possible D gene TRBD2, 7 bases. From germline, CDR1 is SGHRS and CDR2 YFSETQ. The V gene lost 3 bases and the J gene lost 2 bases, with 15 bases spanning the gap. The CDR3 length is 16 residues. The CDR3 DNA reads TGCGCCAGCAGCTCCCAGGGGACTACGACCAAAAACATTCAGTACTTC. Encoded protein: CASSSQGTTTKNIQYF.

There are a few counts of this clonotype. V and J are TRBV27 and TRBJ2-1, with TRBD2 identical over 7 bases. The trim removed 2 bases at V and 4 bases at J, leaving 11 bases unmatched. CDR3 length equals 17 residues. The V gene's germline CDR1 is MNHEY and CDR2 SMNVEV (reference sequence). The CDR3 protein is CASSLRVGGRGYNEQFF. DNA for the CDR3: TGTGCCAGCAGTTTAAGGGTCGGCGGGAGAGGGTACAATGAGCAGTTCTTC.

The V and J genes are TRBV20-1 and TRBJ2-1; D may be TRBD2 (6 bases). Germline V gene data show CDR1 as DFQATT and CDR2 as SNEGSKA (reference sequence). V was trimmed by 5 bases and J by 3 bases, leaving 14 bases between them. The CDR3 spans 14 residues. CDR3 loop: CSAGSVGGYNEQFF. The CDR3 bases are TGCAGTGCTGGCTCAGTGGGGGGCTACAATGAGCAGTTCTTC.

This clonotype was detected only a few times. V and J are TRBV28 and TRBJ2-2; TRBD1 might be the D (5 bases). Trimming pared 11 bases from V and 7 bases from J, leaving 14 bases between. CDR1 is MDHEN, CDR2 SYDVKM, per germline. The CDR3 has 12 residues. The CDR3 DNA follows: TGTGCCGGACGACAGCCCGGCGGGGAGCTGTTTTTT. Translating gives CAGRQPGGELFF.

Many counts were recorded for this clonotype. The genes are TRBV5-4 and TRBJ2-4, with TRBD1 matching 8 bases. Per germline, CDR1 SGHNT and CDR2 YYREEE (reference sequence). The CDR3 is 13 residues long. After removal of 4 bases from V and 8 bases from J, the junction contained 5 bases not matched to a gene. CDR3 residues: CASSQQGGDIQYF. CDR3 in DNA: TGTGCCAGCAGCCAACAGGGGGGTGACATTCAGTACTTC.

Only a few counts were recorded for this clonotype. The rearrangement links TRBV21-1 to TRBJ2-1; TRBD1 is taken as the D call from the table, unchecked against the DNA. TRBV21-1 is listed as a pseudogene. The CDR3 is 15 amino acids. The CDR3 region has the DNA TGTGCCAGCACCCCGGGACAGGTAAATTACAATGAGCAGTTCTTC. Encoded protein: CASTPGQVNYNEQFF.

This clonotype has at least ten counts. The chain carries TRBV5-1 and TRBJ1-4; D is unclear. Germline lookup yields CDR1 SGHRS and CDR2 YFSETQ. V was shortened by 1 base and J by 0 bases, with 4 bases between the two germline ends. This CDR3 has 14 residues. The CDR3 is CASSLSATNEKLFF. CDR3 nucleotides: TGCGCCAGCAGCTTGTCGGCAACTAATGAAAAACTGTTTTTT. Looking up the rest from reference TRBV5-1 and TRBJ1-4 gives the full variable domain: KAGVTQTPRYLIKTRGQQVTLSCSPISGHRSVSWYQQTPGQGLQFLFEYFSETQRNKGNFPGRFSGRQFSNSRSEMNVSTLELGDSALYLCASSLSATNEKLFFGSGTQLSVL.

This clonotype came up many times. The chain couples TRBV3-1 to TRBJ2-1; D gene uncertain. There are 11 residues in the CDR3. Germline V lookup: CDR1 LGHDT, CDR2 YNNKEL (reference sequence). V lost 0 bases, J lost 9 bases, and 3 bases lay in between. This CDR3 is CASSQETEQFF. CDR3 in DNA: TGTGCCAGCAGCCAAGAAACTGAGCAGTTCTTC.

In its sample, this clonotype was seen many times. This sequence joins TRBV28 and TRBJ2-3, with D hard to call. This CDR3 spans 13 amino acids. Germline CDR1 reads MDHEN; CDR2 reads SYDVKM. V lost 5 bases and J 6 bases, leaving 12 bases between the germline ends. The CDR3 DNA follows: TGTGCCAGCAGTCCTTCATTAGGGGATACGCAGTATTTT. Protein sequence: CASSPSLGDTQYF.